A single sample gave rise to the 16 T cell receptor beta chains below, sequenced in a study of T cell responses to AZD1222 COVID-19 vaccine. Using immunoSEQ multiplex PCR, the repertoire was profiled, and TCRdb retains in-frame clones only, with some absent. The table shows 100,000 or so clones, with about 86% occurring only once. Sequenced here: peripheral blood, sampled 28 days after the second AZD1222 dose. Receptor source: an adult who received the AZD1222 COVID-19 vaccine.

The chain has TRBV4-1 and TRBJ2-7, with TRBD2 matching over 8 bases. V was clipped by 3 bases and J by 2 bases; unmatched bases: 6. CDR3 length: 15 amino acids. Germline CDR1 is MGHRA and CDR2 is YSYEKL. The CDR3: CASSQVAGSPYEQYF. Written as DNA, the CDR3 is TGCGCCAGCAGCCAGGTAGCGGGATCTCCCTACGAGCAGTACTTC.

The chain employs TRBV21-1 and TRBJ2-3; the table assigns TRBD2, which was not confirmed against the DNA. TRBV21-1 is given as a pseudogene. The CDR3 is 17 residues long. This CDR3 reads CASSSSAGLAVTDTQYF. The CDR3 region has the DNA TGTGCCAGCAGCTCAAGCGCGGGACTAGCGGTCACAGATACGCAGTATTTT.

This clone was counted once. The chain recombines TRBV7-2 with TRBJ1-6; 7 bases are shared with TRBD1. CDR1 and CDR2 (germline): SGHTA, FQGNSA. J lost 2 bases, V lost 8 bases, and 0 bases had no gene match. The length of the CDR3 is 13 residues. CDR3 in DNA: TGTGCCAGCGGGACAGCCTATAATTCACCCCTCCACTTT. This encodes CASGTAYNSPLHF.

The chain links TRBV10-3 to TRBJ1-5, with D possibly matching TRBD1 (5 bases). The CDR3 loop spans 15 amino acids. Per germline, CDR1 ENHRY and CDR2 SYGVKD. Trimming cost V 4 bases and J 4 bases, with 14 bases left between them. CDR3 coding DNA: TGTGCCATCAGTGGTGAGGGGCTAGCAAATCAGCCCCAGCATTTT. It yields the protein CAISGEGLANQPQHF.

The gene calls are TRBV7-9 and TRBJ1-1; the D gene is possibly TRBD1 (6 bases). Trimming left V 5 bases short and J 10 bases short, with 14 bases between. This CDR3 comprises 12 residues. Per germline, CDR1 SEHNR and CDR2 FQNEAQ (reference sequence). Here the CDR3 reads CASSPDSLRAFF. CDR3 nucleotide sequence: TGTGCCAGCAGCCCGGACAGCCTTCGAGCTTTCTTT.

This clone has just one count. The chain carries TRBV19 and TRBJ1-3; unclear D gene. Germline V gives CDR1 LNHDA, CDR2 SQIVND (reference sequence). The CDR3 contains 12 residues. Trimming removed 2 bases at V and 3 bases at J, with 2 bases between. CDR3 nucleotides: TGTGCCAGTAGTATACATGGAAACACCATATATTTT. It yields the protein CASSIHGNTIYF.

The V call is TRBV28, the J call TRBJ2-3; 8 bases map to TRBD1. The CDR3 loop spans 13 amino acids. Germline CDR1 and CDR2: MDHEN and SYDVKM. V shed 10 bases and J 0 bases; nucleotides not matched to a gene: 3. CDR3 sequence (DNA): TGTGCCACGGACAGGGCTAGCACAGATACGCAGTATTTT. It codes for CATDRASTDTQYF.

This chain joins TRBV4-1 and TRBJ1-2; D call uncertain. Trimming took off 3 bases at V and 7 bases at J, with 9 bases between the two ends. Germline values: CDR1 MGHRA, CDR2 YSYEKL. CDR3 length: 12 residues. The CDR3 coding sequence is TGCGCCAGCAGCCAGACCTTCTTTGGCTACACCTTC. Its translation: CASSQTFFGYTF.

The J gene is TRBJ2-7, the V gene TRBV29-1, with a tentative D call TRBD1 (6 bases). This CDR3 region has 13 residues. CDR1 SQVTM and CDR2 ANQGSEA come from the germline V gene. Trimming shortened V by 8 bases and J by 0 bases, and 14 bases separated the two germline ends. The DNA of the CDR3 is TGCAGCACCCGACAGGCGAGCTCCTACGAGCAGTACTTC. Residues: CSTRQASSYEQYF.

The chain has TRBV5-4 and TRBJ2-7, with 8 bases identical to TRBD1. Germline V lookup: CDR1 SGHNT, CDR2 YYREEE (reference sequence). The V and J ends lost 0 bases and 6 bases, in that order; junction bases with no gene match: 11. This CDR3 spans 16 amino acids. Here the CDR3 reads CASSLAKGQALIEQYF. In nucleotides, the CDR3 is TGTGCCAGCAGCTTGGCCAAGGGACAGGCCCTAATCGAGCAGTACTTC.

This rearrangement joins TRBV28 to TRBJ1-4; no clear D gene. V lost 11 bases and J 3 bases, leaving 13 bases between the germline ends. The CDR3 extends over 13 amino acids. Germline V gene data show CDR1 as MDHEN and CDR2 as SYDVKM. CDR3 region: CASSGLANEKLFF. CDR3 in DNA: TGTGCCTCGTCGGGGTTGGCTAATGAAAAACTGTTTTTT.

The rearrangement links TRBV7-2 to TRBJ1-2, with D tentatively TRBD1 (6 bases). Germline-derived CDR1 and CDR2 are SGHTA and FQGNSA. This CDR3 contains 13 residues. The V gene lost 5 bases and the J gene lost 6 bases, with 13 bases spanning the gap. CDR3 sequence: CASSTGTLDGYTF. In nucleotides, the CDR3 is TGTGCCAGCAGCACCGGGACATTGGATGGCTACACCTTC.

The rearrangement links TRBV28 to TRBJ2-7, with D perhaps being TRBD1 or TRBD2 (5 bases each). The CDR3 has 14 residues. The V end was cut by 9 bases, the J end by 1 base, with 16 bases between. Germline values: CDR1 MDHEN, CDR2 SYDVKM. The CDR3: CASLGARGSYEQYF. The DNA of the CDR3 is TGTGCCAGTCTAGGGGCTAGAGGGTCCTACGAGCAGTACTTC.

This clone was recorded once. The chain has TRBV3-1 (or the pseudogene TRBV3-2) and TRBJ2-5; TRBD2 matches at 11 bases. The J segment lost 5 bases and the V segment lost 3 bases, leaving 14 bases of the junction unmatched. Germline CDR1 is LGHDT and CDR2 is YNNKEL (reference sequence). The CDR3 spans 18 residues. CDR3 sequence reads: CASSQVLAGGPGSETQYF. The CDR3 bases are TGTGCCAGCAGCCAGGTCCTAGCGGGAGGTCCAGGTTCGGAGACCCAGTACTTC.

This clone appeared a few times. V usage is TRBV5-4 and J usage is TRBJ2-6; the D gene could be TRBD1 or TRBD2 (5 bases each). CDR1 and CDR2 from the germline V gene are SGHNT and YYREEE (reference sequence). The CDR3 covers 17 residues. V shed 0 bases and J shed 2 bases, with 12 bases lying between them. The CDR3 is CASSLGGDRPGANVLTF. CDR3 coding DNA: TGTGCCAGCAGCTTGGGAGGGGACCGCCCTGGGGCCAACGTCCTGACTTTC.

The J gene is TRBJ2-5, the V gene TRBV10-3; 7 nucleotides line up with TRBD1. Germline lookup yields CDR1 ENHRY and CDR2 SYGVKD. Trimming cost V 5 bases and J 3 bases; bases outside gene matches: 3. The CDR3 sequence is 13 residues long. In nucleotides, the CDR3 is TGTGCCATCAGTCGAGGACAGGAAGAGACCCAGTACTTC. It specifies CAISRGQEETQYF.